This TCR beta chain was sequenced in a study of cytomegalovirus exposure and HLA in healthy donors (TCRdb year 2017). Turning to the overall study: An earlier analysis of some 620 of the donors reported about 300 Gb of sequence data and around 110 million unique TCR beta sequences obtained from some 170 million T cells. The later analysis used no new phenotypic data to find candidate immune exposures, relying instead on TCR beta sequences and their occurrence across donors. The study combined high-throughput TCR immunosequencing, statistical association of individual TCRs with disease status, and machine learning to predict cytomegalovirus infection status. To study patterns of TCR occurrence, a later analysis re-analyzed previously published TCR beta repertoires from 600 to 750 donors and added high-resolution HLA genotyping. About five DR-DQ haplotypes were treated as single units for association and clustering because of strong linkage in the cohort. Of the roughly 400 genotyped donors, 81% fell in the genetic ancestry cluster associated with self-reported Caucasian donors. Genome-wide SNP genotypes for about 65% of the roughly 670 donors were used in a later genetic analysis, which treated that subset as a discovery cohort. Donor age, sex, ethnicity and CMV serostatus were compiled alongside the repertoire data. To decide whether each TCR beta V gene segment behaved as functional or pseudogenic, an earlier analysis of some 540 of the donors relied on high-throughput TCR beta sequencing. Around 320 gigabases of sequencing data and approximately 80 million unique TCR sequences were included in an early release covering several hundred HLA-typed donors. The number of typed donors differed by locus: roughly 629-640 for A, B, C, DRB1 and DQB1; some 540 for DQA1; approximately 610 for DPA1; and about 470 for DPB1. On average, about 200,000 unique TCR beta nucleotide sequences were sequenced per donor among several hundred genotyped donors of the cohort, with 15% to 20% of those sequences being non-productive. Class I and class II HLA loci were covered by the typing at four-digit resolution. A separate validation cohort of approximately 120 different subjects was used in addition to the approximately 670-subject first cohort. Every repertoire in the discovery cohort had been generated on one and the same sequencing platform. The study aimed to test whether cataloging public T cell receptors could reveal signatures of past pathogen exposure. The T cell repertoires of several hundred subjects were profiled by immunosequencing and related to cytomegalovirus serostatus. Results the study describes overall, beyond this receptor: In a later analysis, TCR association rates were found to vary across HLA loci, with the most associated TCRs seen for DRB1 alleles and the fewest for HLA-C alleles. Broadly in line with IMGT annotations, most TCR beta V segments showed up in productive rearrangements about 90% or about 30% of the time in an earlier analysis of 587 of the donors. A cluster of highly shared sequence variants was judged likely to represent a technical artifact of the sequencing pipeline. The authors suggested that the approach could potentially be generalized to other disease states and immunological phenotypes. For the cohort, immune exposure information was limited to CMV serostatus. Cytomegalovirus status was reported to be diagnosed by the classifier with high specificity and sensitivity in both the original and validation cohorts. Because HLA typing was unavailable for some donors at each locus, only the typed subset was used in association tests. In a later analysis, around 17,000 TCR beta sequences were associated with specific HLA alleles at a false discovery rate of 0.05. In a later analysis, most CMV-associated TCR beta chains were found to appear HLA-restricted, with HLA associations seemingly driven largely by CMV exposure. Correlated functional status among segregating V segments might reflect linkage disequilibrium, but an unknown experimental factor could not be ruled out. Across donors, most TCR sequences were observed very rarely, whereas some public TCRs were present in many individuals. The earlier analysis of 587 of the donors excluded roughly 17 rarely observed V segments, including chromosome 9 orphons, because counts were too low. In a later genetic analysis, fewer N-insertions in productive TCRs were reported among donors in an Asian-associated ancestry cluster than the roughly 700-donor mean. The study listed 150 to 200 TCR beta chains as associated with cytomegalovirus. A few of the identified cytomegalovirus-associated TCR beta chains were confirmed in vitro to be specific for cytomegalovirus antigens. A further reported finding was that TCR beta sequences accurately predicted the HLA-A and HLA-B alleles for most subjects in the first cohort. Only TCR beta chains were sequenced in this cohort, and the absence of alpha or paired-chain data limited detectable features. Because the 87-base-pair reads could not distinguish some IMGT-functional V segments, including TRBV6-2 and TRBV6-3, those segments were excluded. Presence/absence analyses assumed roughly uniform sequencing depth across donors, an assumption that may not hold. A later analysis reported that several top co-occurrence clusters appeared linked to parvovirus B19, influenza, CMV and Epstein-Barr virus. In a later genetic analysis, a missense DCLRE1C variant was associated with V-gene and J-gene trimming of TCR beta chains, and the association was replicated in an independent cohort. When HLA alleles, especially DR and DQ, strongly co-occurred, TCR associations were difficult to assign to individual alleles. In a later analysis, HLA-associated TCR beta chains were found to be more clonally expanded and to have lower generation probabilities than equally common non-associated chains.

The receptor library was made with the immunoSEQ multiplex PCR assay. The multiplex PCR relied on a mix of 60 forward primers for TCR Vbeta segments and 13 reverse primers for TCR Jbeta segments. A multiplex PCR assay on genomic DNA amplified the CDR3 region of rearranged TCR beta genes. The Illumina HiSeq System was used to sequence the amplified TCR beta libraries as 87-base-pair reads. In the paper's pipeline: A later analysis tallied 70 million to 100 million unique TCR beta chains across the 610 or so repertoires, and roughly 11 million of those chains were shared by two or more donors. Raw reads were error-corrected and collapsed into unique sequences by a nearest-neighbor algorithm in which closely related sequences were merged to remove PCR and sequencing errors. Alignment of CDR3 sequences to IMGT reference sequences was used to assign V, D and J gene segments. For a sequence to be retained, a match of at least six nucleotides to both a V gene segment and a J gene segment was required. Rearrangements were called productive when the CDR3 lacked stop codons and stayed in frame with V and J; all others were non-productive. CDR3 was defined by IMGT convention, running from the second conserved V-encoded cysteine to the conserved J-encoded phenylalanine. Sequences without an unambiguous match to a single V gene segment were excluded from the earlier analysis of several hundred of the donors. In an earlier analysis of roughly 600 of the donors, a V segment was called functional when productive rearrangements were above 56.7%, and segregating when the standard deviation between donors exceeded 5%. To diagnose cytomegalovirus status from the catalog of TCR beta chain sequences, a statistical classification framework was built. In a later analysis, TCR nucleotide sequences were compared against IMGT/GENE-DB human TR gene sequences so that V and J genes could be assigned. The TCRdist pipeline was used in a later analysis to assign CDR3 sequences and most-parsimonious VDJ recombination scenarios. In a later analysis, each TCR beta chain was defined by its CDR3 amino acid sequence together with its V-gene family, and reads lacking a unique V-gene family were excluded. A later analysis removed 450 to 600 highly shared, low-generation-probability nucleotide sequences to deal with suspected cross-contamination and a sequencing artifact. In a later analysis, a clonal expansion index for each public chain was calculated from normalized within-repertoire ranks of inferred template counts. In a later analysis, generation probabilities were computed using a VDJ recombination model fitted to out-of-frame rearrangements, and the results were checked against IGoR. Hypergeometric tests were used in a later analysis to score TCR-TCR, TCR-HLA and TCR-CMV co-occurrence, with a repertoire-size bias correction applied to the TCR pairs. In a later analysis, false discovery rates were estimated by permuting HLA or CMV assignments 20 times. A later analysis grouped co-occurring TCRs with DBSCAN, adding TCRdist sequence similarity when clustering within HLA-allele-positive subsets. Co-occurrence clustering excluded repertoires with fewer than 30,000 or more than 120,000 public chains, plus five with anomalous nucleotide sharing. Entries here come from immuneACCESS through TCRdb and include only in-frame sequences with V and J called. Some clones fail to appear in such tables; in the studies checked, an unresolved V gene covers under half of the shortfall, and the cause of the remainder is unknown. For V, J and clone size, that table is used; D and trimming come from the DNA. For this sample there are approximately 150,000 clones; roughly 73% appear just once. Of the sample, about 10% falls within the top ten clones.

The cohort consisted of 666 healthy bone marrow donors. All cohort members were sampled while nominally healthy, although unrecorded immune exposures were likely present. The donor tested CMV seropositive and was one of the 289 seropositive cohort members. A peripheral blood sample was provided by each donor, and peripheral blood mononuclear cells were used for TCR beta sequencing. The Qiagen DNeasy Blood Extraction Kit was used to extract genomic DNA from the blood cell samples. At the junction V is shortened by 6 bases and J by 1 base, with 10 bases in between. Inclusive of the bounding cysteine and phenylalanine, the CDR3 is 13 residues long. Only the CDR3 region is kept as DNA, spanning 39 bases read in frame from base 1. From the germline V gene, CDR1 is SNHLY and CDR2 is FYNNEI. This clone was counted between two and nine times. Its antigen target is currently unknown. There are no base qualities to consult, and no much larger clone falls within one base.

The sequenced material came from PBMCs. The chain is assembled from TRBV2 and TRBJ2-7; the D gene is possibly TRBD1, with 5 bases matching. This sequence originates from a man younger than 30 in good health and CMV-seropositive. The nucleotide sequence reads as follows: TGTGCCAGCAGAGCAGGGATATCCTACGAGCAGTACTTC. This sequence encodes CASRAGISYEQYF.